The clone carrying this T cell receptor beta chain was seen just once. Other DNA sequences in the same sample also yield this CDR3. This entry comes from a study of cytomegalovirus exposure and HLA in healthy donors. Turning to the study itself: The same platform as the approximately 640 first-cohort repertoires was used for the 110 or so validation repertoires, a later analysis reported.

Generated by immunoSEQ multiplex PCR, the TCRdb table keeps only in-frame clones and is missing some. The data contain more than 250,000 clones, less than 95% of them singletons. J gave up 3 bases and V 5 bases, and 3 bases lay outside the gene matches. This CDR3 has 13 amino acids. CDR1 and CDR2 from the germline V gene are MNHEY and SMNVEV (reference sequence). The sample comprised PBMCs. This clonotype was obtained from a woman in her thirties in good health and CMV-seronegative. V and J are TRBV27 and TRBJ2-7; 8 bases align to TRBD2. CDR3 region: CASSLGTSYEQYF. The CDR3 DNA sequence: TGTGCCAGCAGTCTCGGGACTAGCTACGAGCAGTACTTC.